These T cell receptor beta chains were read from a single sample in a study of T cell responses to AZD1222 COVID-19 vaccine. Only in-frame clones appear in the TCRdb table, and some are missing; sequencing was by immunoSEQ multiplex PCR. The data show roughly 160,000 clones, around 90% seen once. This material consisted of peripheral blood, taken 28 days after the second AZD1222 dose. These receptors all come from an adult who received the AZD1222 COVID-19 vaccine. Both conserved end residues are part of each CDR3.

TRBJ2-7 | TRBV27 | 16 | CASSLGDGESSYEQYF
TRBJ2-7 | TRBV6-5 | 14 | CASSSLGQGYEQYF
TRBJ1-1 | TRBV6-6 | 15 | CASKTQGAGNTEAFF
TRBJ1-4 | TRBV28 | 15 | CASSPGDRGREKLFF
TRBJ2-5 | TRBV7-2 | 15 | CASSWGTGGMKTQYF
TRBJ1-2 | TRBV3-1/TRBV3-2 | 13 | CASSQEEFIGYTF
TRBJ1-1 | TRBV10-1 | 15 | CASSDTGGLNTEAFF
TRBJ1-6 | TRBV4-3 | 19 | CASSQELVVGRQPGGPLHF
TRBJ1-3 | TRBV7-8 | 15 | CASSFLAGGGNTIYF
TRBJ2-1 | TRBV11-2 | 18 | CASSLDWAGASSFNEQFF
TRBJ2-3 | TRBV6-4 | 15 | CASSTGQGGPDTQYF
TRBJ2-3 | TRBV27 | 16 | CASSGIAGASTDTQYF
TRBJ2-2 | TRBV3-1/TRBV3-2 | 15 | CASSLPTRSPGELFF
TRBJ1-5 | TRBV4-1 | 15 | CASRRGDRENQPQHF
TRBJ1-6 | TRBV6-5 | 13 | CASRTVLNSPLHF
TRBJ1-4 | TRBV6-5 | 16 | CASSYDRATTNEKLFF
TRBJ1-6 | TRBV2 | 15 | CASSDRGRDNSPLHF
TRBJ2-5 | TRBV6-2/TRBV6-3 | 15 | CASSYETARGRTQYF
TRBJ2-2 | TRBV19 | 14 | CASTDRTNTGELFF
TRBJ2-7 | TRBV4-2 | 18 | CASSQDVGAGGHPVEQYF
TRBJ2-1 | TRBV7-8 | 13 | CASSQGRYNEQFF
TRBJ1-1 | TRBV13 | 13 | CASSVGGSTEAFF
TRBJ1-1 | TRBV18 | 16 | CASSPPGQGGNTEAFF
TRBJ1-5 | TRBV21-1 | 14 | CASSLGVPYQPQHF
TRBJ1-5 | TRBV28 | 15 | CASFATGRGNQPQHF
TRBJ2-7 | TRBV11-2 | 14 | CASTHSGRGYEQYF
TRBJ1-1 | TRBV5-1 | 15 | CASSSGPVVDTEAFF
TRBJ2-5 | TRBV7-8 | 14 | CASSRAGPQETQYF
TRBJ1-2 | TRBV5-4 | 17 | CASSLAAGTGGSYGYTF
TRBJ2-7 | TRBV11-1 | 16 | CASSLFSPFNTYEQYF
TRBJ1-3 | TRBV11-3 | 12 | CASSVGGNTIYF
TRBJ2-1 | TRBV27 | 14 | CASSGTSGRNEQFF
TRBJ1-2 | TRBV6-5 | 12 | CASREDGYGYTF
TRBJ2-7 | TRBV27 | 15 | CASRSGQGVKYEQYF
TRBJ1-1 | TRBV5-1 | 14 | CASSGQGGNTEAFF
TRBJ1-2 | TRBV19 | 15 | CASRRSTGGAPGYTF
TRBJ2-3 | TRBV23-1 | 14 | CASSQSTATDTQYF
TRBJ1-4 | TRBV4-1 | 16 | CASSQIPIATNEKLFF
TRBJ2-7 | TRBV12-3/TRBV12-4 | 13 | CASSLAGDNGQYF
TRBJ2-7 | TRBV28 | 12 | CATKGYSYEQYF
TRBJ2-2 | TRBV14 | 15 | CASSPSRVLVGELFF
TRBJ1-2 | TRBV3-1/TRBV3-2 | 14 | CASSQERGDYGYTF
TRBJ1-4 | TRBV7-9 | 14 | CASSAFTTGEKLFF
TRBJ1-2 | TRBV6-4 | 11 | CASSDSRGYTF
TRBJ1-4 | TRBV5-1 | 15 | CASSSNRGLGEKLFF
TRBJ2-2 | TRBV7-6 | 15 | CASSLGRGSSGELFF
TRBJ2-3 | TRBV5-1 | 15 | CASSLMGRGTDTQYF